This T cell receptor beta chain came from a study of cytomegalovirus exposure and HLA in healthy donors (TCRdb year 2017). At the level of the whole study: An earlier analysis of more than 550 of the donors reported about 300 Gb of sequence data and some 110 million unique TCR beta sequences obtained from about 179 million T cells. A later genetic analysis took genome-wide SNP genotypes for 398 of the 666 donors and used that subset as a discovery cohort. Because of strong linkage in the cohort, roughly five DR-DQ haplotypes were treated as single units for association and clustering. Donor age, sex, ethnicity and CMV serostatus were collected together with the repertoire data. An earlier analysis of nearly 600 of the donors applied high-throughput TCR beta sequencing to assess whether each TCR beta V gene segment acted as functional or pseudogenic. Of the 300 to 500 genotyped donors, roughly 76% were placed in the genetic ancestry cluster associated with self-reported Caucasian donors. All discovery cohort repertoires had been generated on a single sequencing platform. Across approximately 400 genotyped donors of the cohort, an average of approximately 240,000 unique TCR beta nucleotide sequences per donor were sequenced, and roughly 20% of those sequences were non-productive. Typing coverage varied by locus: about 620-640 donors for A, B, C, DRB1 and DQB1; roughly 510 for DQA1; more than 600 for DPA1; more than 450 for DPB1. Using immunosequencing, the study profiled T cell repertoires from about 610 subjects and related those repertoires to cytomegalovirus serostatus. The study aimed to test whether signatures of past pathogen exposure could be identified by cataloging public T cell receptors. The study combined high-throughput TCR immunosequencing, statistical association of individual TCRs with disease status, and machine learning to predict cytomegalovirus infection status. A later analysis re-examined previously published TCR beta repertoires from around 670 donors and added high-resolution HLA genotyping to investigate patterns of TCR occurrence. The later analysis used no new phenotypic data to find candidate immune exposures, relying instead on TCR beta sequences and their occurrence across donors. Besides the first cohort of under 700 subjects, a separate validation cohort made up of about 120 different subjects was used. Roughly 300 gigabases of sequencing data and 75 million to 85 million unique TCR sequences made up an early release that covered roughly 670 HLA-typed donors. HLA typing covered class I and class II loci at four-digit resolution. Overall study outcomes, separate from this receptor: According to the authors, the approach could potentially be generalized to other disease states and immunological phenotypes. A few of the identified cytomegalovirus-associated TCR beta chains were confirmed in vitro to be specific for cytomegalovirus antigens. A later analysis found that HLA-associated TCR beta chains were more clonally expanded and had lower generation probabilities than equally common non-associated chains. A further reported finding was that TCR beta sequences accurately predicted the HLA-A and HLA-B alleles for most subjects in the first cohort. A cluster of highly shared sequence variants was judged likely to represent a technical artifact of the sequencing pipeline. According to a later analysis, TCR association rates differed among HLA loci, with DRB1 alleles showing the most associated TCRs and HLA-C alleles showing the fewest. A later genetic analysis reported fewer N-insertions in productive TCRs among donors in an Asian-associated ancestry cluster than the approximately 670-donor mean. An association between a missense DCLRE1C variant and V-gene and J-gene trimming of TCR beta chains was found in a later genetic analysis and replicated in an independent cohort. Because HLA typing was unavailable for some donors at each locus, only the typed subset was used in association tests. The classifier was reported to diagnose cytomegalovirus status with high specificity and sensitivity in both the original and validation cohorts. In a later analysis, several top co-occurrence clusters were reported to appear linked to parvovirus B19, influenza, CMV and Epstein-Barr virus. Some IMGT-functional V segments, including TRBV6-2 and TRBV6-3, could not be told apart with the 87-base-pair reads, so those segments were excluded. In an earlier analysis of more than 500 of the donors, most TCR beta V segments appeared in productive rearrangements about 90% or about 30% of the time, broadly matching IMGT annotations. Immune exposure information for the cohort was limited to CMV serostatus. In the study, 164 TCR beta chains were listed as associated with cytomegalovirus. Most TCR sequences were seen in very few donors, while some public TCRs were found in many individuals. The earlier analysis of some 560 of the donors excluded 15 to 20 rarely observed V segments, including chromosome 9 orphons, because counts were too low. In a later analysis, around 17,000 TCR beta sequences were associated with specific HLA alleles at a false discovery rate of 0.05. In a later analysis, most CMV-associated TCR beta chains were found to appear HLA-restricted, with HLA associations seemingly driven largely by CMV exposure. Correlated functional status among segregating V segments might be attributable to linkage disequilibrium, but an unknown experimental factor could not be ruled out. In this cohort, only TCR beta chains were sequenced, and detectable features were limited by the absence of alpha or paired-chain data. Sequencing depth was assumed to be roughly uniform across donors in the presence/absence analyses, though that assumption may not hold. When HLA alleles, especially DR and DQ, strongly co-occurred, attributing TCR associations to individual alleles was difficult.

To note about this clone: No cognate antigen has been identified for it.

The receptor library was made with the immunoSEQ multiplex PCR assay. For the multiplex PCR, a mixture combining 60 forward primers for TCR Vbeta segments and 13 reverse primers for TCR Jbeta segments was used. The CDR3 region of rearranged TCR beta genes was amplified from genomic DNA by a multiplex PCR assay. On the Illumina HiSeq System, the amplified TCR beta libraries were sequenced as 87-base-pair reads. The authors' analysis ran thus. In a later analysis, approximately 74 million unique TCR beta chains were counted across the 500 to 700 repertoires, and about 10 million of these chains were shared by at least two donors. Raw reads were error-corrected and collapsed into unique sequences by a nearest-neighbor algorithm in which closely related sequences were merged to remove PCR and sequencing errors. Alignment of CDR3 sequences to IMGT reference sequences was used to assign V, D and J gene segments. For a sequence to be retained, a match of at least six nucleotides was required to both a V gene segment and a J gene segment. A rearrangement counted as productive if the CDR3 had no stop codons and remained in frame with V and J, and every other rearrangement counted as non-productive. Following IMGT convention, CDR3 was defined as the stretch from the second conserved V-encoded cysteine up to the conserved J-encoded phenylalanine. Sequences without an unambiguous match to a single V gene segment were excluded from the earlier analysis of approximately 560 of the donors. In an earlier analysis of approximately 590 of the donors, V segments were called functional above 56.7% productive rearrangements and were called segregating when the between-donor standard deviation exceeded 5%. A statistical classification framework was built for diagnosing cytomegalovirus status from the catalog of TCR beta chain sequences. A later analysis assigned V and J genes by comparing TCR nucleotide sequences with IMGT/GENE-DB human TR gene sequences. The TCRdist pipeline was used in a later analysis to assign CDR3 sequences and most-parsimonious VDJ recombination scenarios. In a later analysis, each TCR beta chain was defined by its CDR3 amino acid sequence together with its V-gene family, and reads lacking a unique V-gene family were excluded. In a later analysis, 500 to 650 highly shared, low-generation-probability nucleotide sequences were removed to address suspected cross-contamination and a sequencing artifact. In a later analysis, a clonal expansion index was calculated for each public chain from normalized within-repertoire ranks of inferred template counts. Generation probabilities in a later analysis came from a VDJ recombination model fitted to out-of-frame rearrangements, and those results were checked against IGoR. In a later analysis, TCR-TCR, TCR-HLA and TCR-CMV co-occurrence was scored with hypergeometric tests, and a repertoire-size bias correction was applied to TCR pairs. In a later analysis, false discovery rates were estimated by permuting HLA or CMV assignments 20 times. In a later analysis, co-occurring TCRs were grouped with DBSCAN, and TCRdist sequence similarity was added when clustering was performed within HLA-allele-positive subsets. For co-occurrence clustering, repertoires with fewer than 30,000 or more than 120,000 public chains were excluded, along with roughly 5 repertoires with anomalous nucleotide sharing. This immuneACCESS table, as held by TCRdb, lists in-frame sequences with V and J called but not all clones. Of the missing ones, under half trace to an unresolved V gene in checked studies; the others have no known cause. That table supplies the V and J calls and clone size; D and trimming were determined from the DNA. The sample table on file contains 150,000 to 250,000 clones. The ten most abundant clones make up around 0.74% of the sample.

Sequences WNHNN (CDR1) and SYGVQD (CDR2) are obtained from the germline V gene (reference sequence). From the cysteine up to the phenylalanine, the CDR3 has a length of 14 residues. The DNA shown is the 42-base CDR3, in frame from base 1. V is shortened by 0 bases, J by 5 bases, and the region joining them spans 10 bases. In total, 600 or so healthy bone marrow donors made up the cohort. All cohort members were sampled while nominally healthy, although unrecorded immune exposures were likely present. The donor tested CMV seronegative and was one of the 352 seronegative cohort members. Every donor gave a peripheral blood sample, and the peripheral blood mononuclear cells from that sample were used for TCR beta sequencing. Genomic DNA extraction from the blood cell samples was performed with the Qiagen DNeasy Blood Extraction Kit.

Sequences were obtained from PBMCs. The sequence came from a boy aged 10-17 years in good health and CMV-seronegative. The sequence is built from TRBV10-1 and TRBJ1-1; possibly the D gene is TRBD1, per 5 matching bases. The nucleotide sequence is given as TGCGCCAGCAGTGAGTCGATTGGGGGGACTGAAGCTTTCTTT. It is translated as CASSESIGGTEAFF.